The next 17 T cell receptor beta chains were all read from a single sample in a study of blood T cell repertoires in COVID-19 (dated by TCRdb to the early 2020s). Libraries came from the immunoSEQ multiplex PCR assay. Entries here come from immuneACCESS through TCRdb and include only in-frame sequences with V and J called. Some clones fail to appear in such tables; in the studies checked, an unresolved V gene covers under half of the shortfall, and the cause of the remainder is unknown. This sample is represented by roughly 480,000 clones; about 91% of them were singletons. The ten most abundant clones make up around 0.9% of the sample. Sequencing was carried out using peripheral blood. These receptor sequences come from a man between 18 and 29 years old with COVID-19, enrolled during active disease.

Concerning this clone: Other nucleotide sequences in the sample specify the same CDR3. V usage is TRBV10-3 and J usage is TRBJ1-1, with a weak D call TRBD1 (5 bases). Germline-derived CDR1 and CDR2 are ENHRY and SYGVKD. The V gene lost 2 bases and the J gene lost 3 bases, with 7 bases spanning the gap. This CDR3 spans 13 amino acids. CDR3 nucleotide sequence: TGTGCCATCAGTGAGACGGGGGACACTGAAGCTTTCTTT. Its protein is CAISETGDTEAFF.

V and J are TRBV19 and TRBJ1-2, with TRBD1 matching over 7 bases. Germline CDR1 LNHDA, CDR2 SQIVND (reference sequence). Trimming at V came to 5 bases and at J to 4 bases, leaving 4 bases not matched to a gene. The CDR3 totals 13 residues. The CDR3 DNA sequence: TGTGCCAGTAGTGCGGACAGGCGCTATGGCTACACCTTC. Amino acids: CASSADRRYGYTF.

The rearrangement links TRBV5-4 to TRBJ2-3, with TRBD2 identical over 11 bases. This CDR3 region has 14 residues. The trim removed 4 bases at V and 5 bases at J, leaving 3 bases unmatched. The germline V gene has CDR1 SGHNT and CDR2 YYREEE (reference sequence). The CDR3: CASSPGLAGDTQYF. CDR3 bases: TGTGCCAGCAGCCCCGGACTAGCGGGAGATACGCAGTATTTT.

The chain couples TRBV24-1 to TRBJ2-2; D gene unclear. V lost 8 bases to trimming and J lost 6 bases, with 9 bases between them. CDR1 and CDR2 (germline): KGHDR, SFDVKD. CDR3 length: 12 residues. CDR3 sequence reads: CATISGSGELFF. The CDR3 nucleotides read TGTGCCACCATCAGTGGCTCCGGGGAGCTGTTTTTT.

This clone was detected a few times. The V and J genes are TRBV3-1 (or the pseudogene TRBV3-2) and TRBJ2-1, with D perhaps TRBD2 (6 bases). CDR3 length equals 16 residues. The germline CDR1 and CDR2 sequences are LGHDT and YNNKEL (reference sequence). The V and J ends lost 0 bases and 3 bases respectively, with 12 bases between them. The CDR3 DNA is TGTGCCAGCAGCCAAGAACGGCGGGAACGCTACAATGAGCAGTTCTTC. It specifies CASSQERRERYNEQFF.

This sequence joins TRBV19 and TRBJ2-7, with D uncertain. The germline CDR1 and CDR2 sequences are LNHDA and SQIVND (reference sequence). The CDR3 contains 13 residues. V was clipped by 6 bases and J by 0 bases, with 9 bases between them. The CDR3, as DNA: TGTGCCAGTAGCAGTACCCTCTCCTACGAGCAGTACTTC. Translated, it gives CASSSTLSYEQYF.

In DNA, the CDR3 is TGTGCCAGTAGTGTGGGACAGGGGGACTATGGCTACACCTTC. Protein: CASSVGQGDYGYTF. V and J are TRBV19 and TRBJ1-2; 11 bases are shared with TRBD1. With 5 bases clipped from V and 3 bases from J, the junction kept 2 bases outside the gene matches. This CDR3 spans 14 amino acids. Germline V gene data show CDR1 as LNHDA and CDR2 as SQIVND (reference sequence).

V is TRBV10-2 and J is TRBJ2-1; D might be TRBD1 (6 bases). The ends were cut back, 9 bases at V and 3 bases at J, with 15 bases in the middle. The CDR3 spans 14 residues. Germline-derived CDR1 and CDR2 are WSHSY and SAAADI. CDR3 residues: CARPRLDSYNEQFF. In DNA form, the CDR3 reads TGCGCCAGACCTAGATTGGACAGCTACAATGAGCAGTTCTTC.

The chain carries TRBV11-2 and TRBJ2-7; no firm D call. Trimming shortened V by 1 base and J by 3 bases, and 7 bases separated the two germline ends. CDR1 and CDR2 (germline): SGHAT, FQNNGV. The CDR3 covers 13 residues. In DNA form, the CDR3 reads TGTGCCAGCAGCTTAGCTCTTAGCTACGAGCAGTACTTC. Residues: CASSLALSYEQYF. The whole variable domain, filled in from reference TRBV11-2 and TRBJ2-7, reads EAGVAQSPRYKIIEKRQSVAFWCNPISGHATLYWYQQILGQGPKLLIQFQNNGVVDDSQLPKDRFSAERLKGVDSTLKIQPAKLEDSAVYLCASSLALSYEQYFGPGTRLTVT.

The gene calls are TRBV30 and TRBJ2-5; 10 bases align to TRBD2. V lost 3 bases, J lost 2 bases, and 3 bases stayed unmatched. This CDR3 has 14 amino acids. CDR1 and CDR2 (germline): GTSNPN, SVGIG (reference sequence). The CDR3 sequence is CAWRTLAGQETQYF. The CDR3, as DNA: TGTGCCTGGAGAACACTAGCGGGGCAAGAGACCCAGTACTTC.

Note on this clone: The same CDR3 can be traced to other DNA sequences in this sample. V and J are TRBV29-1 and TRBJ2-1; TRBD1 agrees at 7 bases. Germline-derived CDR1 and CDR2 are SQVTM and ANQGSEA. The CDR3 contains 11 residues. V lost 5 bases to trimming and J lost 7 bases; unmatched junction nucleotides: 2. In nucleotides, the CDR3 is TGCAGCGTTTCAGGGGGTAATGAGCAGTTCTTC. This codes for CSVSGGNEQFF.

The chain combines TRBV6-1 with TRBJ1-2; D perhaps matches TRBD1 (5 bases). CDR3 length: 13 amino acids. Germline CDR1 reads MNHNS; CDR2 reads SASEGT. The ends were cut back, 3 bases at V and 6 bases at J, with 11 bases in the middle. The CDR3 nucleotides are TGTGCCAGCAGTGAGACAGATGTGGATGGCTACACCTTC. It encodes CASSETDVDGYTF.

V usage is TRBV7-9 and J usage is TRBJ2-7; D gene unclear. V was trimmed by 3 bases and J by 1 base, leaving 7 bases between them. The CDR3 covers 13 residues. Germline CDR1 SEHNR, CDR2 FQNEAQ (reference sequence). CDR3 bases: TGTGCCAGCAGCTTCCCCCCATCCTACGAGCAGTACTTC. It specifies CASSFPPSYEQYF.

The J gene is TRBJ2-7, the V gene TRBV27; 7 nucleotides line up with TRBD1. Trimming took 5 bases from V and 2 from J; bases not matched to a gene: 9. Germline V CDR1 and CDR2: MNHEY, SMNVEV (reference sequence). This CDR3 has 15 amino acids. CDR3 DNA: TGTGCCAGCAGTCCAACAGGGGTACCCACCTACGAGCAGTACTTC. Residues: CASSPTGVPTYEQYF.

This chain joins TRBV5-6 and TRBJ2-2, with unresolved D. Trimming shortened V by 4 bases and J by 7 bases, and 8 bases separated the two germline ends. Per germline, CDR1 SGHDT and CDR2 YYEEEE. The CDR3 totals 12 residues. The CDR3 loop is CASSLFSGELFF. The CDR3, as DNA: TGTGCCAGCAGCCTCTTCAGCGGGGAGCTGTTTTTT.

This chain connects TRBV18 to TRBJ2-1; TRBD2 aligns across 9 bases. The germline CDR1 and CDR2 sequences are KGHSH and LQKENI. V shed 3 bases, J shed 5 bases, and the junction held 2 bases outside the gene matches. The CDR3 has 14 residues. This CDR3 reads CASSPSGSHNEQFF. CDR3 DNA sequence: TGTGCCAGCTCACCTAGCGGGAGCCACAATGAGCAGTTCTTC.

This rearrangement joins TRBV6-4 to TRBJ1-2; no reliable D call. Germline assignment: CDR1 MRHNA and CDR2 SNTAGT. Trimming removed 2 bases from V and 5 bases from J, with 9 bases in between. The CDR3 consists of 13 residues. CDR3 in DNA: TGTGCCAGCAGTGACGAGGGCCCATATGGCTACACCTTC. This encodes CASSDEGPYGYTF.